This T cell receptor (beta chain) was identified during a study of control samples from healthy donors and cancer patients. In germline, CDR1 is MGHRA, CDR2 YSYEKL. The CDR3 is made up of 14 amino acids. With 3 bases removed from V and 5 bases from J, the gap between germline ends came to 11 bases. The protocol was immunoSEQ multiplex PCR, while the TCRdb copy is restricted to in-frame clones and leaves out a portion. The sample holds 95,000 to 120,000 clones, 82% seen once. Sequencing used blood. This clonotype was sampled from a man younger than 35 in good health. The chain employs TRBV4-1 and TRBJ2-4, with a possible D match to TRBD1 (5 bases). The CDR3 sequence is CASSHPGKENIQYF. In DNA, the CDR3 is TGCGCCAGCAGCCACCCAGGGAAGGAAAACATTCAGTACTTC.